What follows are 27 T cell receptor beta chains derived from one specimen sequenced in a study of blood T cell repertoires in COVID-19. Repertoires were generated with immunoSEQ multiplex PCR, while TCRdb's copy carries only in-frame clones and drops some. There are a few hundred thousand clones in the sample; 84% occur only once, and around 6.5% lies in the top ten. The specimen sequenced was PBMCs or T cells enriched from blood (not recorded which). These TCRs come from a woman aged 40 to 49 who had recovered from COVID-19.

As DNA, the CDR3 is TGTGCCAGCAGCCAACGCGGGACAGGGTCGCCGGATACGCAGTATTTT. It encodes CASSQRGTGSPDTQYF. The chain has TRBV28 and TRBJ2-3, with TRBD1 identical over 9 bases. Per germline, CDR1 MDHEN and CDR2 SYDVKM. V shed 6 bases and J 6 bases; nucleotides not matched to a gene: 13. The CDR3 runs to 16 residues.

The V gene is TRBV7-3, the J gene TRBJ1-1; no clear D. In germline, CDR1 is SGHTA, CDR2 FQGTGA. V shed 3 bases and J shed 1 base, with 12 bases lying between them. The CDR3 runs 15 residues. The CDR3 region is CASSFSSQRNTEAFF. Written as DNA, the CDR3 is TGTGCCAGCAGCTTTTCGTCACAAAGGAACACTGAAGCTTTCTTT.

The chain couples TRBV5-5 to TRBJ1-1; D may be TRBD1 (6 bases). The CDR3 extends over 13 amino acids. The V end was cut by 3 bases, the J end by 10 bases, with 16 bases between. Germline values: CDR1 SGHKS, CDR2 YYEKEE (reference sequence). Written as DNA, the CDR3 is TGTGCCAGCAGCTCCTTACAGGGCCGGGGAGCTTTCTTT. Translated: CASSSLQGRGAFF.

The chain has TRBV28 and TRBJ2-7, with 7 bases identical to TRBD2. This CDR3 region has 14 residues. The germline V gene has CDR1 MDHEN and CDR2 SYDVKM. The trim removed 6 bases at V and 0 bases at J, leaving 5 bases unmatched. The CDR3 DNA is TGTGCCAGCAGGAGTATAGCGGGCTCCTACGAGCAGTACTTC. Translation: CASRSIAGSYEQYF.

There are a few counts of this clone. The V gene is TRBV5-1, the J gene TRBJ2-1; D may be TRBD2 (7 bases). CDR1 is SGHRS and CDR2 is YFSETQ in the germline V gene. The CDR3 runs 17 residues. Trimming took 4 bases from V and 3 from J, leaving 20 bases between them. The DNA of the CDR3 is TGCGCCAGCAGCCCGGAGGGGGGCGGGGGTGACTACAATGAGCAGTTCTTC. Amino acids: CASSPEGGGGDYNEQFF.

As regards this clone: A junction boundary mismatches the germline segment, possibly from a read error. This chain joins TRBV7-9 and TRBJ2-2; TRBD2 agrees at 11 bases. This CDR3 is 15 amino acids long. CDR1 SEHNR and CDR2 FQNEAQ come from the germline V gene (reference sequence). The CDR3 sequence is CASSLAGGNTGELFF. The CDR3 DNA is TGTGCCAGCAGCCTAGCGGGAGGGAACACCGGGGAGCTGTTTTTT.

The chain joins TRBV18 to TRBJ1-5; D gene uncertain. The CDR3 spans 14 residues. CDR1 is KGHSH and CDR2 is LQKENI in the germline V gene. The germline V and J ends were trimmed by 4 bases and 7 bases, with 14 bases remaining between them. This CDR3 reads CASSREAEGQPQHF. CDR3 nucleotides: TGTGCCAGCTCACGGGAGGCCGAAGGACAGCCCCAGCATTTT.

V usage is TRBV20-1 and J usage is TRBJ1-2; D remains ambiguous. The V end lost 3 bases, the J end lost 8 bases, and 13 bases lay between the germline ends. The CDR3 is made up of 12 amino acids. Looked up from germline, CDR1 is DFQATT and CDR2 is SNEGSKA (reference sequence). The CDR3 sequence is CSASRRPKGYTF. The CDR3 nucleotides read TGCAGTGCTAGTCGCAGGCCGAAAGGCTACACCTTC.

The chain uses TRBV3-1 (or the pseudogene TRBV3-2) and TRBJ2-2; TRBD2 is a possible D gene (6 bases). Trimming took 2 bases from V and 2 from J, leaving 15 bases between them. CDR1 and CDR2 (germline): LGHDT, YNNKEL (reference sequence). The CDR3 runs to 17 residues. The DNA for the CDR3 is TGTGCCAGCAGCCAACCGGGACTCCACTTTAACACCGGGGAGCTGTTTTTT. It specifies CASSQPGLHFNTGELFF.

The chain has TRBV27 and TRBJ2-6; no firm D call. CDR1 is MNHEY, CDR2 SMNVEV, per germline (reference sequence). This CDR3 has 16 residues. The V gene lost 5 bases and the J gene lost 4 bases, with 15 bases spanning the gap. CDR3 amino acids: CASSTTKISGANVLTF. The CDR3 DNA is TGTGCCAGCAGTACAACCAAAATCTCGGGGGCCAACGTCCTGACTTTC. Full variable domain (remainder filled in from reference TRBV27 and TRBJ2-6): EAQVTQNPRYLITVTGKKLTVTCSQNMNHEYMSWYRQDPGLGLRQIYYSMNVEVTDKGDVPEGYKVSRKEKRNFPLILESPSPNQTSLYFCASSTTKISGANVLTFGAGSRLTVL.

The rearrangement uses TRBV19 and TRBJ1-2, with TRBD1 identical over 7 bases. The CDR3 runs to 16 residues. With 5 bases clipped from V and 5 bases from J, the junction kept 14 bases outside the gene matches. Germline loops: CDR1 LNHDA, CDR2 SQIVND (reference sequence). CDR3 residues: CASSPRGRGRSYGYTF. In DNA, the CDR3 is TGTGCCAGTAGTCCGAGGGGGCGGGGACGGTCGTATGGCTACACCTTC.

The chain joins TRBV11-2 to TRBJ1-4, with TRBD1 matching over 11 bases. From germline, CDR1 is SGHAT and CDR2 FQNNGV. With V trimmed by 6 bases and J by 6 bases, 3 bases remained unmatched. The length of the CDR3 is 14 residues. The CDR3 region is CASRSGQGDEKLFF. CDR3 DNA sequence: TGTGCCAGCAGATCGGGACAGGGGGATGAAAAACTGTTTTTT.

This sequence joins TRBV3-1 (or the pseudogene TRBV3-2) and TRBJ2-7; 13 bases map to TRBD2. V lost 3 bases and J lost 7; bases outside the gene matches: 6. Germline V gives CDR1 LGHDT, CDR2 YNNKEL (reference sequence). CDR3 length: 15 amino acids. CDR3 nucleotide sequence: TGTGCCAGCAGCCATGGACTAGCGGGAGTGTGGGAGCAGTACTTC. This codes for CASSHGLAGVWEQYF.

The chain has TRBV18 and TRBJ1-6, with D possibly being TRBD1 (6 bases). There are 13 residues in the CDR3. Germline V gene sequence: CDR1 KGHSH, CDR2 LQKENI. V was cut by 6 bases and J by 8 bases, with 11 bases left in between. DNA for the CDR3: TGTGCCAGCTCCGGGACATTTGATTCACCCCTCCACTTT. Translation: CASSGTFDSPLHF.

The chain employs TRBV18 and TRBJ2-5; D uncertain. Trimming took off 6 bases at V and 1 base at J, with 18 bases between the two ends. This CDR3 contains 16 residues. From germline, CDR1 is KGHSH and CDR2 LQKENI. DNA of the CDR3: TGTGCCAGCTCCACGATGGCAGGATCACTCCAAGAGACCCAGTACTTC. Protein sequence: CASSTMAGSLQETQYF.

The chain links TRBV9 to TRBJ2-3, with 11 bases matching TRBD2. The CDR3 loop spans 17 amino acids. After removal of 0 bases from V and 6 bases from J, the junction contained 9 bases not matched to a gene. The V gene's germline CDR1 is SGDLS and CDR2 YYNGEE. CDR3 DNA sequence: TGTGCCAGCAGCGTAGCGATAGCGGGAGGGTTCATGGATACGCAGTATTTT. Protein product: CASSVAIAGGFMDTQYF.

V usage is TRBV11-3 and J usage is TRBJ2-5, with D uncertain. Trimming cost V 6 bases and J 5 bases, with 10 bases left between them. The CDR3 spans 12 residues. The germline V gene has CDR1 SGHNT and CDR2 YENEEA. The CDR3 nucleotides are TGTGCCAGCAGTAATCCTCGGGAGACCCAGTACTTC. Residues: CASSNPRETQYF.

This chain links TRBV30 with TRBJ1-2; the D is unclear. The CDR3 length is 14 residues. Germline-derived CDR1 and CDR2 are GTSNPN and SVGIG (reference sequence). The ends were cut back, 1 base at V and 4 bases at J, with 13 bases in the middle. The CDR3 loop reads CAWSGAARFYGYTF. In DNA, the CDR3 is TGTGCCTGGAGTGGGGCAGCCCGTTTCTATGGCTACACCTTC.

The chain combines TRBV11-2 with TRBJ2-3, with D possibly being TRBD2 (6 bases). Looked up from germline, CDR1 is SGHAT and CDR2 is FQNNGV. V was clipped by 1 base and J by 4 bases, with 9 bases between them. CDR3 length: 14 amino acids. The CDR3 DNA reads TGTGCCAGCAGCTTAGGGGTAGCGGCAGATACGCAGTATTTT. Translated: CASSLGVAADTQYF. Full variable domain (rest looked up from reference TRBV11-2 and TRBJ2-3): EAGVAQSPRYKIIEKRQSVAFWCNPISGHATLYWYQQILGQGPKLLIQFQNNGVVDDSQLPKDRFSAERLKGVDSTLKIQPAKLEDSAVYLCASSLGVAADTQYFGPGTRLTVL.

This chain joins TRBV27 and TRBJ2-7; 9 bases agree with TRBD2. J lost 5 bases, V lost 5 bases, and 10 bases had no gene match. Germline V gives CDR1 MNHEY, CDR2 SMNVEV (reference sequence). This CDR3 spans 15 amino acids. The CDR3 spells CASSLLASGKNEQYF. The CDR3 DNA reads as TGTGCCAGCAGTCTTCTGGCTAGCGGGAAGAACGAGCAGTACTTC.

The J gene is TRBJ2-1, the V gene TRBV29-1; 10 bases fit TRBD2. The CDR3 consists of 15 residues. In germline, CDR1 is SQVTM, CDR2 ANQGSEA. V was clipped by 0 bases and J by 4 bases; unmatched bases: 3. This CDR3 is CSVEDSLAGYNEQFF. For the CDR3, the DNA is TGCAGCGTTGAAGATTCACTAGCGGGGTACAATGAGCAGTTCTTC.

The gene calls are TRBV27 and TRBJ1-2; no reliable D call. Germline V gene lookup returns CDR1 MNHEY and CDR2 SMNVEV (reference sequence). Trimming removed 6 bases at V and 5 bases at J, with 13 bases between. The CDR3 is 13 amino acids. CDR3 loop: CASSPRRTYGYTF. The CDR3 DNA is TGTGCCAGCAGCCCCCGGAGAACGTATGGCTACACCTTC.

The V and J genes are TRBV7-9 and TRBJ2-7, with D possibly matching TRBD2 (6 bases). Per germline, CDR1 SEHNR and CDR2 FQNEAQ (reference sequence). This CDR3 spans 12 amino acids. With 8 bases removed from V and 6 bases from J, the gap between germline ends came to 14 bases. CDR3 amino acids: CASGVGGPEQYV. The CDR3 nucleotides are TGTGCCAGCGGCGTGGGGGGTCCCGAGCAGTACGTC.

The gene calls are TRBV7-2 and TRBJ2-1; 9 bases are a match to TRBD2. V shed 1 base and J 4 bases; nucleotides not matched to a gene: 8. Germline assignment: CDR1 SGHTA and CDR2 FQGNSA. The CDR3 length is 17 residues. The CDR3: CASSLGPPSGVYNEQFF. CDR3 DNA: TGTGCCAGCAGCTTAGGTCCTCCTAGCGGGGTTTACAATGAGCAGTTCTTC.

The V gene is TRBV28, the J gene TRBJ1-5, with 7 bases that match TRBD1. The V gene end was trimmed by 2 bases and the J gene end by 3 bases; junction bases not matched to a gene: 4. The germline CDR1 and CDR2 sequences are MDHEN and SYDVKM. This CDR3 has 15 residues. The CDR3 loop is CASSLTTGFNQPQHF. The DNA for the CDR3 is TGTGCCAGCAGTTTAACGACAGGGTTCAATCAGCCCCAGCATTTT.

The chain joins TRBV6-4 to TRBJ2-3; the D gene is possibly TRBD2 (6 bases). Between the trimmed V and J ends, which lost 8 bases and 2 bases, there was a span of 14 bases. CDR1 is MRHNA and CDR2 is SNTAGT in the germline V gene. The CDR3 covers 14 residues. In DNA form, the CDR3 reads TGTGCCAGCTCACGGGAGACCTACACAGATACGCAGTATTTT. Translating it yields CASSRETYTDTQYF.

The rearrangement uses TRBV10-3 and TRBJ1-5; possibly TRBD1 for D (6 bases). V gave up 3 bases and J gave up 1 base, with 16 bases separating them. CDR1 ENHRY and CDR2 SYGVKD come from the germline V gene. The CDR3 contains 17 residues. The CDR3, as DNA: TGTGCCATCAGTGAAAACGTGGGGGCAGGAAGCAATCAGCCCCAGCATTTT. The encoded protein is CAISENVGAGSNQPQHF.